The 21 T cell receptor beta chains reported below all come from one sample, sequenced in a study of blood T cell repertoires in COVID-19. Libraries were prepared by immunoSEQ multiplex PCR; TCRdb keeps only in-frame clonotypes and omits some of them. The repertoire holds over 60,000 clones, with around nine tenths as singletons. Specimen: peripheral blood. The receptor set was obtained from an older woman with acute or convalescent COVID-19.

This clone was counted a few times. This rearrangement joins TRBV5-3 to TRBJ2-2, with 8 bases identical to TRBD2. TRBV5-3 is recorded as an ORF, its role being uncertain. The V gene end was trimmed by 3 bases and the J gene end by 6 bases; junction bases not matched to a gene: 16. There are 18 residues in the CDR3. DNA of the CDR3: TGTGCCAGAAGCTCCGAGAAAGGACTAGCCGGGCGGGCCGGGGAGCTGTTTTTT. It is translated as CARSSEKGLAGRAGELFF.

The chain recombines TRBV7-9 with TRBJ1-2; TRBD1 might be the D (5 bases). CDR1 is SEHNR and CDR2 is FQNEAQ in the germline V gene (reference sequence). This CDR3 has 13 amino acids. Trimming removed 5 bases from V and 3 bases from J, with 10 bases in between. CDR3 DNA: TGTGCCAGCAGCCCGGGGGTGGACTATGGCTACACCTTC. Amino acids: CASSPGVDYGYTF.

The CDR3 reads CAIRESSGNTIYF. For the CDR3, the DNA is TGTGCCATCCGGGAAAGCTCTGGAAACACCATATATTTT. This rearrangement joins TRBV10-3 to TRBJ1-3; no reliable D call. CDR1 and CDR2 (germline): ENHRY, SYGVKD. This CDR3 has 13 amino acids. The ends were cut back, 8 bases at V and 0 bases at J, with 8 bases in the middle.

The chain is built from TRBV30 and TRBJ2-7, with TRBD2 matching 12 bases. Germline V lookup: CDR1 GTSNPN, CDR2 SVGIG (reference sequence). The CDR3 extends over 14 amino acids. V lost 3 bases to trimming and J lost 7 bases; unmatched junction nucleotides: 7. In DNA form, the CDR3 reads TGTGCCTGGAGGGGGACTAGCGGGTTTGGTGAGCAGTACTTC. It translates to CAWRGTSGFGEQYF.

This chain connects TRBV7-9 to TRBJ2-1; 8 bases agree with TRBD2. Germline trimming cut 1 base from V and 7 bases from J; bases unmatched to any gene: 6. Germline CDR1 and CDR2: SEHNR and FQNEAQ (reference sequence). This CDR3 contains 15 residues. The CDR3 sequence is CASSLEGLVNNEQFF. CDR3 nucleotides: TGTGCCAGCAGCTTAGAGGGACTAGTTAATAATGAGCAGTTCTTC.

The rearrangement joins TRBV5-1 to TRBJ1-2; 7 positions agree with TRBD1. V dropped 1 base and J dropped 4; count of bases not matched to a gene: 10. Germline-derived CDR1 and CDR2 are SGHRS and YFSETQ. This CDR3 spans 16 amino acids. The CDR3 protein is CASSLLPTTGAYGYTF. The DNA of the CDR3 is TGCGCCAGCAGCTTGCTCCCCACAACAGGGGCCTATGGCTACACCTTC. The whole variable domain, remainder taken from reference TRBV5-1 and TRBJ1-2, is KAGVTQTPRYLIKTRGQQVTLSCSPISGHRSVSWYQQTPGQGLQFLFEYFSETQRNKGNFPGRFSGRQFSNSRSEMNVSTLELGDSALYLCASSLLPTTGAYGYTFGSGTRLTVV.

This chain uses TRBV4-1 with TRBJ1-1, with TRBD1 as a possible D gene (6 bases). Germline V lookup: CDR1 MGHRA, CDR2 YSYEKL. The CDR3 runs to 13 residues. V shed 4 bases and J shed 1 base, with 7 bases lying between them. The CDR3: CASSRTENTEAFF. CDR3 bases: TGCGCCAGCAGCCGGACAGAGAACACTGAAGCTTTCTTT.

The genes are TRBV6-6 and TRBJ1-2; D gene uncertain. The CDR3 runs 16 residues. Germline V CDR1 and CDR2: MNHNY, SVGAGI (reference sequence). V shed 2 bases and J shed 1 base, with 14 bases lying between them. This chain's CDR3 is CASSYPGGGGNYGYTF. The DNA of the CDR3 is TGTGCCAGCAGTTACCCAGGAGGCGGCGGTAACTATGGCTACACCTTC.

The V and J genes are TRBV7-7 and TRBJ1-1; D gene unclear. Trimming shortened V by 2 bases and J by 1 base, and 14 bases separated the two germline ends. CDR3 length: 16 residues. Germline CDR1 reads SSHAT; CDR2 reads FNYEAQ (reference sequence). The CDR3 sequence: CASSLLAAGGNTEAFF. As DNA, the CDR3 is TGTGCCAGCAGCTTATTAGCAGCCGGTGGGAACACTGAAGCTTTCTTT.

This chain joins TRBV19 and TRBJ1-4, with a tentative D call TRBD1 (5 bases). The CDR3 extends over 16 amino acids. Germline lookup yields CDR1 LNHDA and CDR2 SQIVND (reference sequence). Trimming pared 9 bases from V and 0 bases from J, leaving 17 bases between. Here the CDR3 reads CASRHRSGATNEKLFF. The CDR3 nucleotides are TGTGCCAGCCGGCACAGGTCCGGTGCAACTAATGAAAAACTGTTTTTT.

The chain employs TRBV7-2 and TRBJ2-5, with D tentatively TRBD1 (6 bases). With 5 bases removed from V and 0 bases from J, the gap between germline ends came to 16 bases. Germline values: CDR1 SGHTA, CDR2 FQGNSA. The CDR3 covers 16 residues. The CDR3 protein is CASSPPPGAHQETQYF. The CDR3 DNA reads as TGTGCCAGCAGCCCTCCGCCAGGGGCCCACCAAGAGACCCAGTACTTC.

This chain uses TRBV21-1 with TRBJ2-7; the table's D call TRBD1 went unverified against the DNA. TRBV21-1 is listed as a pseudogene. The CDR3 totals 16 residues. CDR3 amino acids: CASSKTTDQSSYEQYF. The CDR3 region has the DNA TGTGCCAGCAGCAAAACGACAGATCAATCCTCCTACGAGCAGTACTTC.

This CDR3 reads CASTADGGGAEEAFF. The CDR3 coding sequence is TGTGCCAGCACCGCGGATGGCGGCGGCGCGGAGGAAGCTTTCTTT. The chain has TRBV7-2 and TRBJ1-1; D is unresolved. The CDR3 sequence is 15 residues long. Trimming left V 7 bases short and J 8 bases short, with 23 bases between. Per the germline V gene, CDR1 is SGHTA and CDR2 is FQGNSA.

Only one count was recorded for this clone. The CDR3 nucleotides read TGTGCCAGCAGCCAAGTCGGGACAGGGGGCGAGCAGTACTTC. Amino acids: CASSQVGTGGEQYF. The gene calls are TRBV3-1 (or the pseudogene TRBV3-2) and TRBJ2-7, with 11 bases matching TRBD1. The V gene's germline CDR1 is LGHDT and CDR2 YNNKEL (reference sequence). This CDR3 comprises 14 residues. Losses at the gene ends were 1 base for V and 6 bases for J; bases not matched to a gene: 2.

This clone has only a few counts. V is TRBV15 and J is TRBJ2-2; TRBD1 agrees at 9 bases. CDR3 length: 15 residues. With V trimmed by 5 bases and J by 6 bases, 7 bases remained unmatched. Per the germline V gene, CDR1 is LNHNV and CDR2 is YYDKDF (reference sequence). The CDR3 region has the DNA TGTGCCACCAGCCTCCTGGACAGGGGATCCGGGGAGCTGTTTTTT. Its translation: CATSLLDRGSGELFF.

The rearrangement joins TRBV12-3 or TRBV12-4 to TRBJ2-5; no clear D gene. Trimming shortened V by 2 bases and J by 2 bases, and 6 bases separated the two germline ends. This CDR3 comprises 13 residues. CDR3 loop: CASSLTEQETQYF. As DNA, the CDR3 is TGTGCCAGCAGTTTAACCGAGCAAGAGACCCAGTACTTC.

J is TRBJ2-2 and V is TRBV6-5; 8 nucleotides agree with TRBD1. Losses at the gene ends were 6 bases for V and 8 bases for J; bases not matched to a gene: 5. The CDR3 contains 13 residues. Germline V CDR1 and CDR2: MNHEY, SVGAGI. CDR3 nucleotides: TGTGCCAGCAGGGAGACAGGGGAAGGGGAGCTGTTTTTT. Its protein is CASRETGEGELFF.

The gene calls are TRBV5-6 and TRBJ1-1; TRBD1 might be the D (5 bases). The germline CDR1 and CDR2 sequences are SGHDT and YYEEEE. The V gene lost 7 bases and the J gene lost 2 bases, with 18 bases spanning the gap. The CDR3 length is 15 residues. DNA for the CDR3: TGTGCCAGCTACTTTCGGGAGGGGCGAAACACTGAAGCTTTCTTT. Translating gives CASYFREGRNTEAFF.

The V and J genes are TRBV10-2 and TRBJ1-5; 8 nucleotides agree with TRBD1. Losses at the gene ends were 3 bases for V and 9 bases for J; bases not matched to a gene: 7. Germline values: CDR1 WSHSY, CDR2 SAAADI. The CDR3 spans 14 residues. The chain's CDR3 is CASSDVQGARPQHF. The CDR3 DNA sequence: TGCGCCAGCAGTGATGTCCAGGGGGCACGGCCCCAGCATTTT.

The chain couples TRBV4-1 to TRBJ2-7; 9 bases line up with TRBD1. This CDR3 region has 15 residues. After removal of 4 bases from V and 2 bases from J, the junction contained 6 bases not matched to a gene. Germline V CDR1 and CDR2: MGHRA, YSYEKL. The CDR3 DNA reads as TGCGCCAGCAGCCTTGGGACAGGGCCAACCTACGAGCAGTACTTC. It is translated as CASSLGTGPTYEQYF.

The chain links TRBV7-6 to TRBJ1-1; perhaps TRBD1 as D (5 bases). The length of the CDR3 is 14 residues. V lost 5 bases and J lost 0, with 10 bases in between. Germline-derived CDR1 and CDR2 are SGHVS and FNYEAQ. CDR3 amino acids: CASSQVGLNTEAFF. The CDR3 region has the DNA TGTGCCAGCAGCCAGGTGGGGCTGAACACTGAAGCTTTCTTT.